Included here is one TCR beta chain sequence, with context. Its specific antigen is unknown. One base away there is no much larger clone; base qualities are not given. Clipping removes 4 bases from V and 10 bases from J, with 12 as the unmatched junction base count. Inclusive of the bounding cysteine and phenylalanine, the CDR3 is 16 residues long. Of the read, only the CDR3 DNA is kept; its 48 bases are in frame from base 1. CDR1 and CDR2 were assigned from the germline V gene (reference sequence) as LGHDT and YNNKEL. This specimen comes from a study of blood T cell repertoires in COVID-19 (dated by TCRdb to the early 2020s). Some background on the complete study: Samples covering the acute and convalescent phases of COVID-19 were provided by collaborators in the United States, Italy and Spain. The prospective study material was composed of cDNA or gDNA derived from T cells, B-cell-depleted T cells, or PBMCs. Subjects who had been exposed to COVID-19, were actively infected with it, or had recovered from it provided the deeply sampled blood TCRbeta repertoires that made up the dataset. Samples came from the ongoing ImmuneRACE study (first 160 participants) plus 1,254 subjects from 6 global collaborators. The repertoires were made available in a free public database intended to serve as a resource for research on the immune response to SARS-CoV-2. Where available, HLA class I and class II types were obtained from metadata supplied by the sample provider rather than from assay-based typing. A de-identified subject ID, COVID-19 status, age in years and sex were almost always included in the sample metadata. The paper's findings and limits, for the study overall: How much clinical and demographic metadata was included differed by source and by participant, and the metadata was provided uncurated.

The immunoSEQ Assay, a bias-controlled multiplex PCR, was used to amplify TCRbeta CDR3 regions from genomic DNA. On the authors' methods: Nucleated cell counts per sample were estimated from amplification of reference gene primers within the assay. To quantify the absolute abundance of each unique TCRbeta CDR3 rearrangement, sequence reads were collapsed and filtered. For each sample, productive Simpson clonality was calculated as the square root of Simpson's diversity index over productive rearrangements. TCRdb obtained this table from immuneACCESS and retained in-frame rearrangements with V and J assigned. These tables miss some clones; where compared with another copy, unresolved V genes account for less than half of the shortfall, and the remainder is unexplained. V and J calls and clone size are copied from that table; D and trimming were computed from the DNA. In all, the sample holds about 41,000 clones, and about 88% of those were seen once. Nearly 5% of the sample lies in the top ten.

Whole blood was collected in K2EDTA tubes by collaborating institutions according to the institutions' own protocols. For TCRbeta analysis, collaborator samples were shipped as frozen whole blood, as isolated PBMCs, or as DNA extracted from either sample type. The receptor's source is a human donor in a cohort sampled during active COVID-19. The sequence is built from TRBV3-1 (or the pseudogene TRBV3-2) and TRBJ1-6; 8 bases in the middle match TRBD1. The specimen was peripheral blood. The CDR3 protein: CASSRAAGTGYSPLHF. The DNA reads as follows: TGTGCCAGCAGCCGCGCAGCCGGGACAGGCTACTCACCCCTCCACTTT.